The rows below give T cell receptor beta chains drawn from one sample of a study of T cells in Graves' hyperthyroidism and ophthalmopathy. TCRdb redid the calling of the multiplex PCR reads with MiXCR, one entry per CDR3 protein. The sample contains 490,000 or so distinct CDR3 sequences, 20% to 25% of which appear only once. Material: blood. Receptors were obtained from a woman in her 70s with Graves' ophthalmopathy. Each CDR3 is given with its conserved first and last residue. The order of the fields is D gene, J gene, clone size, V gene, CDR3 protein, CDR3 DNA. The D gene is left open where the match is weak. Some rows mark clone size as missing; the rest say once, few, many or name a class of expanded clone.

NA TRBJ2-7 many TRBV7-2 CASSLGLREQYF TGTGCCAGCAGCTTAGGGCTGCGGGAGCAGTACTTC
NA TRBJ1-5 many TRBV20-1 CSAWSSRGRRSNQPQHF TGCAGTGCTTGGTCCTCCCGGGGGAGGAGAAGCAATCAGCCCCAGCATTTT
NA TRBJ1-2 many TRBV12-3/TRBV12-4 CASSLGGVYGYTF TGTGCCAGCAGCTTAGGTGGGGTCTATGGCTACACCTTC
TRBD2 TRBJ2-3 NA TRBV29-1 CSVEGERGADTDTQYF TGCAGCGTTGAAGGAGAGCGGGGTGCGGATACAGATACGCAGTATTTT
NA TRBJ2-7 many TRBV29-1 CSALDSSTYEQYF TGCAGCGCCTTGGACAGCTCTACCTACGAGCAGTACTTC
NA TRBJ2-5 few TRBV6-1 CASRIHGQETQYF TGTGCCAGCAGGATACACGGCCAAGAGACCCAGTACTTC
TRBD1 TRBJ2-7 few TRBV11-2 CASSPRAGTGVAEQYF TGTGCCAGCAGTCCTAGGGCGGGGACAGGGGTGGCCGAGCAGTACTTC
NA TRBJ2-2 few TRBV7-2 CASSLPHNTGELFF TGTGCCAGCAGCTTACCCCATAACACCGGGGAGCTGTTTTTT
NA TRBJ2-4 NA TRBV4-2 CASSLPEGDIQYF TGTGCCAGCAGCTTACCAGAGGGGGACATTCAGTACTTC
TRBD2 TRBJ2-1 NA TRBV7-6 CASSFGAGVNEQFF TGTGCCAGCAGCTTTGGTGCGGGAGTGAATGAGCAGTTCTTC
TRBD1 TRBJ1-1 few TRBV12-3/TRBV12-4 CASSFRDSHEAFF TGTGCCAGCAGCTTCCGGGACAGTCATGAAGCTTTCTTT
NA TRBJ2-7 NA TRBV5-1 CASSHSAPGPYEQYF TGCGCCAGCAGCCATTCGGCACCAGGGCCCTACGAGCAGTACTTC
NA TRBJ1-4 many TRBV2 CASSQDRVATNEKLFF TGTGCCAGCTCACAGGACAGAGTTGCAACTAATGAAAAACTGTTTTTT
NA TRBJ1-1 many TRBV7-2 CASSSSPGPTEAFF TGTGCCAGCAGCTCATCCCCCGGGCCGACCGAAGCTTTCTTT
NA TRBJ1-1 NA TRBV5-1 CASSSQAGMGTEAFF TGCGCCAGCAGCTCCCAGGCGGGGATGGGGACTGAAGCTTTCTTT
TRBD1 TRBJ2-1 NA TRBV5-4 CASSQPDRANNEQFF TGTGCCAGCAGCCAACCGGACAGGGCGAACAATGAGCAGTTCTTC